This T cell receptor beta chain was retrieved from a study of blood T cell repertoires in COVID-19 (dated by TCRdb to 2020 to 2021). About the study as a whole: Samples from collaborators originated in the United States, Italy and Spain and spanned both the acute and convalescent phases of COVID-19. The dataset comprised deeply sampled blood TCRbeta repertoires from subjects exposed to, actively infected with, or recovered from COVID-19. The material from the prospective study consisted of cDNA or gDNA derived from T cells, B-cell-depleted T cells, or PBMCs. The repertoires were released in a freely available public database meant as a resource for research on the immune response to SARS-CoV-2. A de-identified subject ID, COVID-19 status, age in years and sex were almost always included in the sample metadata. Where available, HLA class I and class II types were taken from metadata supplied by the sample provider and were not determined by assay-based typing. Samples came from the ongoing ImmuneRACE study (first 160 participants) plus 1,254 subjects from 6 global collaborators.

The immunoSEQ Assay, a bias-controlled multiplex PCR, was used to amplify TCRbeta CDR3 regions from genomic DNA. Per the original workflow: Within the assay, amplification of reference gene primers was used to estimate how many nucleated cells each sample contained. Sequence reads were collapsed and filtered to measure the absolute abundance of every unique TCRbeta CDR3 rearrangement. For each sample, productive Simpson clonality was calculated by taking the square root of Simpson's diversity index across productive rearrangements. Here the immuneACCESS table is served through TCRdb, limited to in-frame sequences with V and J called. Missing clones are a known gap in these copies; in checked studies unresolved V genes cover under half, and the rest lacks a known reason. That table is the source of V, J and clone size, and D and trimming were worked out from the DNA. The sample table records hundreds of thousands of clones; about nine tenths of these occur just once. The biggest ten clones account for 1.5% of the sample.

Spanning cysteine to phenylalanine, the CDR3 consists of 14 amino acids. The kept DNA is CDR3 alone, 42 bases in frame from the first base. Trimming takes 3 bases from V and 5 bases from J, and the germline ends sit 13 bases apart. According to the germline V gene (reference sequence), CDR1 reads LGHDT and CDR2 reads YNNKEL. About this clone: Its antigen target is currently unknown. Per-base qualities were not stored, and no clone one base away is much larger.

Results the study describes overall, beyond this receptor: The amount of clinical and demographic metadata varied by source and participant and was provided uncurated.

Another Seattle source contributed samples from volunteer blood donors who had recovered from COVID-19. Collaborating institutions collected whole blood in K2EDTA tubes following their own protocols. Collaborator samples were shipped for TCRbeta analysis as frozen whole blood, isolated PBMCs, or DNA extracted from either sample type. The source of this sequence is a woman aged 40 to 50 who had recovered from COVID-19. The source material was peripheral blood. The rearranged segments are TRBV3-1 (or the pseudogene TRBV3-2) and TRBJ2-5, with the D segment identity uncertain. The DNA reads TGTGCCAGCAGCCAGTATGAGGAGTTGGAGACCCAGTACTTC. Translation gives CASSQYEELETQYF.